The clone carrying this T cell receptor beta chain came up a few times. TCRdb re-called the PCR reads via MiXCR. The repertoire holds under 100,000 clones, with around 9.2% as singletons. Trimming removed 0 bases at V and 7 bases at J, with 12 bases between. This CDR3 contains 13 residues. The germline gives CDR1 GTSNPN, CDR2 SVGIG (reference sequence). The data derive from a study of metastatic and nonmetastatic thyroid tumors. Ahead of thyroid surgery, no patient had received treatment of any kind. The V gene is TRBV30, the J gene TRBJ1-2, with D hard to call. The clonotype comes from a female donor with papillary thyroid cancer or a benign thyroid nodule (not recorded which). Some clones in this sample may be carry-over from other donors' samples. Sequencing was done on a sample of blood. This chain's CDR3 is CAWSVPGWGGYTF. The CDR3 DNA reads TGTGCCTGGAGTGTACCGGGGTGGGGTGGCTACACCTTC.